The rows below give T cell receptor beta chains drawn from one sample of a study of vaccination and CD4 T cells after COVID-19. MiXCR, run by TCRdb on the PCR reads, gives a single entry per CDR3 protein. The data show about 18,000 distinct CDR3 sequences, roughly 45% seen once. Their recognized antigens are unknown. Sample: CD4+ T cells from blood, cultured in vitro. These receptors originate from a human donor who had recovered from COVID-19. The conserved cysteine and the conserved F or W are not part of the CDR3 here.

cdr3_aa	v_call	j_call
ASSYSWTSVNIQY	TRBV6-2/TRBV6-3	TRBJ2-4
ASSYDRGYEQY	TRBV6-5	TRBJ2-7
ASRTTGIEDTEAF	TRBV28	TRBJ1-1
ASSLVSNQPQH	TRBV7-2	TRBJ1-5
ASSYSISPGQHNSPLH	TRBV6-5	TRBJ1-6
ASSIEGSNYGYT	TRBV19	TRBJ1-2
ASSYGLAGSYEQY	TRBV6-5	TRBJ2-7
ASSLEGDQPQH	TRBV6-1	TRBJ1-5
SARDHGTGNERGYT	TRBV20-1	TRBJ1-2
SARVLGDDQPQH	TRBV20-1	TRBJ1-5
ASSPPGLAGGEQY	TRBV7-9	TRBJ2-7
SAQDRDRGGRTEAF	TRBV20-1	TRBJ1-1
SASRRDRVETQY	TRBV20-1	TRBJ2-5
SARHRGQGLANYGYT	TRBV20-1	TRBJ1-2
ASNSGPLTDTQY	TRBV2	TRBJ2-3
ASSETALANYGYT	TRBV6-1	TRBJ1-2
AGRLAGGNEQF	TRBV6-2/TRBV6-3	TRBJ2-1
ASSRDRFSYEQY	TRBV9	TRBJ2-7
AWSVLGGQPQH	TRBV30	TRBJ1-5
SARMDRGSYEQY	TRBV20-1	TRBJ2-7
ASSEASGIGVDEQF	TRBV2	TRBJ2-1
SSGARNTEAF	TRBV20-1	TRBJ1-1
ASSTYQFGNTEAF	TRBV28	TRBJ1-1
ASNRAGSWIT	TRBV6-1	TRBJ1-2
AISEGITDTQY	TRBV10-3	TRBJ2-3
ASSQGTTSGRGEDTQY	TRBV4-2	TRBJ2-3
ASSQRAGPPDTQY	TRBV7-2	TRBJ2-3
ASSPFRSTGTDTQY	TRBV6-1	TRBJ2-3
ASSTTGNSYEQF	TRBV7-3	TRBJ2-1
ASSPQEDTEAF	TRBV18	TRBJ1-1
ASRGAGEAYNEQF	TRBV28	TRBJ2-1
ASSKCPWGPSGSNYEQY	TRBV21-1	TRBJ2-7
ASSEAEGHGQPQH	TRBV6-1	TRBJ1-5
ASSESTGTGGRQPQH	TRBV10-2	TRBJ1-5
ASRRGTAANYGYT	TRBV12-3/TRBV12-4	TRBJ1-2
ASSLLVDTQY	TRBV7-2	TRBJ2-3
ASSEAGTATGELF	TRBV2	TRBJ2-2
ASSRGQGAGTQY	TRBV19	TRBJ2-3
ASSQSHGTPVTGYT	TRBV7-3	TRBJ1-2
ASSDRGLMAEAF	TRBV7-6	TRBJ1-1
ASSIDGTGRSEQY	TRBV19	TRBJ2-7
SASESPRGNQPQH	TRBV20-1	TRBJ1-5
ASSWGPGGIEKLF	TRBV7-9	TRBJ1-4
SARDEGRGNQPQH	TRBV20-1	TRBJ1-5
ASSLSGVSTDTQY	TRBV27	TRBJ2-3
ASRGGSQNIQY	TRBV2	TRBJ2-4
ASSPRTGGVKLF	TRBV27	TRBJ1-4
ATSGTGVQPQH	TRBV24-1	TRBJ1-5
ASRRASGANVLT	TRBV12-3/TRBV12-4	TRBJ2-6
ASSPDRGESHEQY	TRBV21-1	TRBJ2-7
AISATGRMNTEAF	TRBV10-3	TRBJ1-1
SAPRSGPSSYEQY	TRBV20-1	TRBJ2-7
AITGSLNSPLH	TRBV2	TRBJ1-6
ASREDRVTDTQY	TRBV2	TRBJ2-3
ASSLVGGRSYNEQF	TRBV7-6	TRBJ2-1
ASRDFLSTDTQY	TRBV6-1	TRBJ2-3
ASSRQVTYNEQF	TRBV19	TRBJ2-1
AWSAPLAGGYEQY	TRBV30	TRBJ2-7
ASSIDRRGAEAF	TRBV19	TRBJ1-1